The present TCR beta chain was sequenced within a study of identical twins listed by TCRdb under 2016. As for the study more broadly: TCR alpha and beta repertoires from monozygotic twins, unrelated adults of various ages and cord blood were deep-sequenced to test whether fetal clonotypes persist. To rule out contamination, replicate twin experiments were performed at different times with different library preparation protocols. Points the paper makes about the study in general: In monozygotic twins, recombination models systematically underestimated out-of-frame TCR alpha sharing, but the models matched the sharing seen between unrelated individuals. Excess twin sharing in beta out-of-frame sequences was weaker because fewer shared sequences lowered the signal-to-noise ratio. Because the same donors could not be followed over many years, the conclusions depended on cross-sectional statistical analysis. Zero-insertion analyses could be partly confounded by invariant T cells such as MAIT and iNKT, though diverse VJ usage argued against such confounding for most clonotypes. Abundant cord blood beta clonotypes had fewer insertions, young adult naive repertoires showed a similar but weaker trend, and memory repertoires showed no such trend. Compared with coincidental sharing between unrelated individuals, out-of-frame TCR alpha sequences shared between twins had an excess of sequences with low generation probability.

Every donor was a healthy Caucasian. The study also sequenced three unrelated non-twin adults: a male aged 18 to 30, a male aged 50 to 59 and a female aged 50 to 59. Miltenyi CD45RO+ enrichment and human naive T-cell isolation kits were used to isolate memory (CD45RO+) and naive T cells from PBMC. This clonotype was picked up a small number of times. No cognate antigen has been identified for it. No base quality information exists; no much larger clone differs at one position. Deletion took 0 bases off V and 7 bases off J, with a span of 13 bases between the germline ends. Per the germline V gene, MNHEY is the CDR1 and SVGEGT is the CDR2. From its cysteine to its phenylalanine, the CDR3 spans 15 amino acids. The kept DNA is CDR3 alone, 45 bases in frame from the first base. Libraries were prepared through 5' RACE. Sequencing used an Illumina HiSeq 2000. A universal primer binding site was introduced by template switching, and a unique molecular identifier was present in the final cDNA, enabling accurate counting of TCR cDNA molecules. Specific primers in the conserved constant-segment region were used to synthesize first-strand cDNA for the TCR alpha and beta chains. To control for contamination, every cDNA library carried two barcodes: a SMART-Mk sample barcode plus Illumina barcodes. TruSeq adapter sequences along with Illumina sample barcodes were introduced in two successive PCR steps. Sequencing of the TCR alpha and beta cDNA libraries was done on the Illumina HiSeq platform using custom primers. The original methods were these. Unique molecular identifiers were extracted from raw reads with MiGEC, and CDR3 positions were determined with MiXCR. Recombination models were inferred per individual with the repgenHMM and IGoR tools using an EM algorithm. The tcR package in R was used for shared clonotype analysis, with sharing normalized by the product of cloneset sizes. Out-of-frame nonproductive sequences were analyzed to study raw recombination free of thymic and clonal selection effects. TCRdb passed the public sequencing reads through fastp at Q25 and MiXCR, retaining productive beta sequences. Rows are unified per CDR3 protein, each entry keeping the most common DNA and genes. The V and J calls, along with clone size, are taken from TCRdb and not from the paper's own processing. The sample contains about 450,000 distinct CDR3 sequences, less than 20% of them found a single time. 9.5% to 15% of the sample belongs to the ten largest clones.

The source is a man aged 50-60 years in good health. In this chain, TRBV6-2 or TRBV6-3 is recombined with TRBJ1-5; the D gene is perhaps TRBD1, from 6 matching bases. Source material: naive T cells sorted from blood. The cell subset or site label on this specimen signifies: cells isolated with a human naive T-cell isolation kit. The DNA sequence is as follows: TGTGCCAGCAGTTACTCCGGGACATCGAGACAGCCCCAGCATTTT. It encodes CASSYSGTSRQPQHF.